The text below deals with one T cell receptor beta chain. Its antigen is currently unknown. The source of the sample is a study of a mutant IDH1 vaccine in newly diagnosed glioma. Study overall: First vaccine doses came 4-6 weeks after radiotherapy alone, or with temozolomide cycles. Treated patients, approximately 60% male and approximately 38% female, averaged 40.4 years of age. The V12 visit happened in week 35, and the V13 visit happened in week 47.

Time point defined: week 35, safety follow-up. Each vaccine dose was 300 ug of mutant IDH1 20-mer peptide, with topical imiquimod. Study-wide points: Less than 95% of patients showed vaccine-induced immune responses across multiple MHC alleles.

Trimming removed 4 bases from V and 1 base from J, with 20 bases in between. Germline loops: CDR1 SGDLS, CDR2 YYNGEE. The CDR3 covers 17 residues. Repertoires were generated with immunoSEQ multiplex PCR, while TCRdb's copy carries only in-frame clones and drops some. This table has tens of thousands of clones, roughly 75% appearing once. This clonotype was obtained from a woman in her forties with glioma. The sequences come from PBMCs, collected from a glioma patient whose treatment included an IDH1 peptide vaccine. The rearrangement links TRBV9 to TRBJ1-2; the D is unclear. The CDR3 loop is CASSSPEGVFRNYGYTF. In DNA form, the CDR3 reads TGTGCCAGCAGCTCCCCCGAGGGAGTTTTTCGTAACTATGGCTACACCTTC.